These 29 T cell receptor beta chains share one sample of origin, sequenced in a study of T-cell reconstitution after alpha-beta-depleted transplantation in children. During its preparation, the TCRbeta library received unique molecular identifiers. A single record per CDR3 protein comes from TCRdb applying MiXCR to the PCR reads. The sample has about 640,000 distinct CDR3 sequences, under 15% seen once. Sequenced here: PBMCs, mostly from graft donor cells, sampled 360 days after TCRalphabeta/CD19-depleted stem cell transplant. The receptors were gathered from a male patient younger than 18 who had a stem cell transplant for acute myeloid leukemia, so the T cells may come from the graft donor.

The J gene is TRBJ2-3, the V gene TRBV10-3, with 8 bases matching TRBD1. The trim removed 6 bases at V and 0 bases at J, leaving 5 bases unmatched. Looked up from germline, CDR1 is ENHRY and CDR2 is SYGVKD. This CDR3 contains 15 residues. CDR3 nucleotide sequence: TGTGCCATCAGCCCGACAGGGGTTAGCACAGATACGCAGTATTTT. The encoded protein is CAISPTGVSTDTQYF.

This clonotype came up many times. The chain recombines TRBV6-5 with TRBJ2-3; the D gene could be TRBD1 or TRBD2 (6 bases each). CDR1 MNHEY and CDR2 SVGAGI come from the germline V gene. Trimming cost V 8 bases and J 2 bases, with 14 bases left between them. The CDR3 covers 14 residues. CDR3 DNA: TGTGCCAGCCGGAGGGGGGTTTTCACAGATACGCAGTATTTT. Translated, it gives CASRRGVFTDTQYF.

This clonotype occurred a few times. The gene calls are TRBV5-1 and TRBJ2-5; 9 bases map to TRBD2. CDR1 and CDR2 (germline): SGHRS, YFSETQ. The CDR3 is made up of 16 amino acids. V dropped 0 bases and J dropped 4; count of bases not matched to a gene: 7. In DNA form, the CDR3 reads TGCGCCAGCAGCTTGGCTAGGGGACTAGCCCCAGAGACCCAGTACTTC. Residues: CASSLARGLAPETQYF. The full variable domain, in which reference TRBV5-1 and TRBJ2-5 provide the parts outside the CDR3, is KAGVTQTPRYLIKTRGQQVTLSCSPISGHRSVSWYQQTPGQGLQFLFEYFSETQRNKGNFPGRFSGRQFSNSRSEMNVSTLELGDSALYLCASSLARGLAPETQYFGPGTRLLVL.

This chain connects TRBV20-1 to TRBJ1-2, with D maybe TRBD1 (5 bases). V lost 1 base and J lost 4, with 13 bases in between. CDR1 and CDR2 from the germline V gene are DFQATT and SNEGSKA (reference sequence). The CDR3 sequence is 14 residues long. CDR3 amino acids: CSARAGGRGYGYTF. Here the CDR3 DNA reads TGCAGTGCTAGAGCGGGGGGAAGAGGCTATGGCTACACCTTC.

This clonotype was seen more than once but under ten times. The chain carries TRBV7-2 and TRBJ2-7; tentatively, D is TRBD1 (5 bases). The germline gives CDR1 SGHTA, CDR2 FQGNSA. The CDR3 loop spans 15 amino acids. Trimming stripped 0 bases from V and 6 bases from J, with 15 bases between. The CDR3 here is CASSLANWGRSEQYF. DNA for the CDR3: TGTGCCAGCAGCTTAGCTAATTGGGGCCGTTCCGAGCAGTACTTC.

This chain links TRBV24-1 with TRBJ2-1; TRBD2 aligns across 8 bases. Germline V CDR1 and CDR2: KGHDR, SFDVKD. V lost 6 bases to trimming and J lost 7 bases; unmatched junction nucleotides: 13. The CDR3 is 16 amino acids. The CDR3 region is CATSPRGQRERNEQFF. In DNA form, the CDR3 reads TGTGCCACCAGTCCCCGGGGCCAGCGGGAGAGGAATGAGCAGTTCTTC.

This sequence joins TRBV6-5 and TRBJ2-7; 9 nucleotides match TRBD2. Germline lookup yields CDR1 MNHEY and CDR2 SVGAGI. V lost 2 bases and J lost 1; bases outside the gene matches: 9. The CDR3 has 17 amino acids. The CDR3 spells CASSYPWREGRSYEQYF. CDR3 in DNA: TGTGCCAGCAGTTACCCTTGGCGGGAGGGCCGTTCCTACGAGCAGTACTTC.

This clonotype has more than one count but fewer than ten. V and J are TRBV6-5 and TRBJ2-7; 11 bases line up with TRBD1. The CDR3 length is 17 residues. Germline V gene sequence: CDR1 MNHEY, CDR2 SVGAGI. The J segment lost 5 bases and the V segment lost 1 base, leaving 10 bases of the junction unmatched. The CDR3 DNA follows: TGTGCCAGCAGTTACTTCCCGCCGGGACAGGGGGTCGACGAGCAGTACTTC. Its protein product is CASSYFPPGQGVDEQYF.

This clonotype has only a few counts. The chain uses TRBV12-3 or TRBV12-4 and TRBJ1-5; 8 bases match TRBD1. The V gene end was trimmed by 6 bases and the J gene end by 4 bases; junction bases not matched to a gene: 8. This CDR3 contains 15 residues. CDR3: CASRTGAEPNQPQHF. CDR3 nucleotide sequence: TGTGCCAGCAGGACAGGGGCGGAACCTAATCAGCCCCAGCATTTT.

The chain employs TRBV25-1 and TRBJ2-1; D perhaps matches TRBD2 (5 bases). Trimming pared 11 bases from V and 4 bases from J, leaving 15 bases between. This CDR3 comprises 13 residues. Per germline, CDR1 MGHDK and CDR2 SYGVNS. The CDR3 protein is CADLGRSYNEQFF. CDR3 DNA: TGTGCCGACCTAGGGAGAAGTTACAATGAGCAGTTCTTC.

This clonotype was seen only a few times. The chain recombines TRBV29-1 with TRBJ1-4; D may be TRBD1 (6 bases). In germline, CDR1 is SQVTM, CDR2 ANQGSEA. The CDR3 is 14 residues long. Trimming removed 3 bases at V and 1 base at J, with 9 bases between. The CDR3 here is CSVERRGTNEKLFF. In DNA, the CDR3 is TGCAGCGTTGAGCGCAGGGGAACTAATGAAAAACTGTTTTTT.

The chain combines TRBV20-1 with TRBJ2-5; 10 bases are shared with TRBD2. J gave up 5 bases and V 6 bases, and 15 bases lay outside the gene matches. The germline CDR1 and CDR2 sequences are DFQATT and SNEGSKA (reference sequence). This CDR3 region has 16 residues. The CDR3 DNA reads as TGCAGTGCGAATGACGCGACTAGCGGGTTTACGGAGACCCAGTACTTC. It translates to CSANDATSGFTETQYF.

The chain carries TRBV9 and TRBJ2-7; no clear D. CDR1 and CDR2 from the germline V gene are SGDLS and YYNGEE. V was clipped by 0 bases and J by 4 bases, with 11 bases between them. The CDR3 is 14 amino acids. This chain's CDR3 is CASSVAGPGYEQYF. For the CDR3, the DNA is TGTGCCAGCAGCGTAGCGGGCCCTGGGTACGAGCAGTACTTC.

This clonotype has just a few counts. The chain links TRBV28 to TRBJ2-7; 8 bases match TRBD1. There are 16 residues in the CDR3. J lost 2 bases, V lost 4 bases, and 10 bases had no gene match. Germline assignment: CDR1 MDHEN and CDR2 SYDVKM. CDR3 coding DNA: TGTGCCAGCAGTTCCCCACCAGGACAGGGACCCTACGAGCAGTACTTC. This codes for CASSSPPGQGPYEQYF.

The V and J genes are TRBV29-1 and TRBJ1-5; D gene uncertain. Germline V lookup: CDR1 SQVTM, CDR2 ANQGSEA. This CDR3 is built from 12 residues. V shed 5 bases and J shed 1 base, with 6 bases lying between them. This CDR3 is CSVMSSNQPQHF. The DNA of the CDR3 is TGCAGCGTTATGTCCAGCAATCAGCCCCAGCATTTT.

This clonotype occurred a few times. The chain combines TRBV29-1 with TRBJ1-2; 8 bases are shared with TRBD1. CDR3 length: 15 amino acids. Germline-derived CDR1 and CDR2 are SQVTM and ANQGSEA. The ends lost 6 bases at V and 0 bases at J; junction bases unmatched: 9. The CDR3 spells CSVGGTGGPNYGYTF. CDR3 in DNA: TGCAGCGTCGGAGGGACAGGAGGACCTAACTATGGCTACACCTTC.

The rearrangement links TRBV5-1 to TRBJ2-7; TRBD2 might be the D (5 bases). CDR3 size: 15 residues. Per germline, CDR1 SGHRS and CDR2 YFSETQ. Trimming cost V 0 bases and J 2 bases, with 12 bases left between them. CDR3 sequence: CASSLAETTAYEQYF. The CDR3 bases are TGCGCCAGCAGCTTGGCCGAGACTACAGCCTACGAGCAGTACTTC.

The genes are TRBV29-1 and TRBJ2-1; 7 nucleotides line up with TRBD2. Trimming at V came to 0 bases and at J to 10 bases, leaving 9 bases not matched to a gene. CDR3 size: 14 residues. Germline CDR1 is SQVTM and CDR2 is ANQGSEA. The CDR3: CSVEEGSGVYEQFF. The CDR3 bases are TGCAGCGTTGAAGAGGGAAGCGGGGTTTACGAGCAGTTCTTC.

This clonotype was seen at least ten times. V gene TRBV10-3 combines with J gene TRBJ1-2; 7 bases align to TRBD1. The CDR3 has 14 amino acids. Germline CDR1 ENHRY, CDR2 SYGVKD. The V and J ends lost 4 bases and 7 bases, in that order; junction bases with no gene match: 9. The DNA for the CDR3 is TGTGCCATCAGTGTAGTCGGACAGGTGTCTGGCTACACCTTC. This gives the protein CAISVVGQVSGYTF.

This clonotype was detected ten times or more. Here the CDR3 reads CSVGQVSYNEQFF. The CDR3 DNA reads as TGCAGCGTTGGACAGGTCTCCTACAATGAGCAGTTCTTC. The chain is built from TRBV29-1 and TRBJ2-1; tentatively, D is TRBD1 (6 bases). Germline values: CDR1 SQVTM, CDR2 ANQGSEA. The length of the CDR3 is 13 residues. V was cut by 4 bases and J by 0 bases, with 7 bases left in between.

There are many counts of this clonotype. This chain uses TRBV20-1 with TRBJ2-1; 11 bases are a match to TRBD2. The V gene end was trimmed by 2 bases and the J gene end by 1 base; junction bases not matched to a gene: 4. This CDR3 has 16 amino acids. Germline V gene sequence: CDR1 DFQATT, CDR2 SNEGSKA (reference sequence). The CDR3 is CSARKVAGGSYNEQFF. CDR3 bases: TGCAGTGCTAGAAAGGTAGCGGGAGGGTCCTACAATGAGCAGTTCTTC.

This clonotype was found a few times. This chain uses TRBV5-1 with TRBJ2-1; D perhaps matches TRBD2 (8 bases). The germline V gene has CDR1 SGHRS and CDR2 YFSETQ. V was pared by 4 bases and J by 0 bases, with 23 bases between. This CDR3 is 19 amino acids long. CDR3 sequence reads: CASSLPTGFSGDSYNEQFF. CDR3 sequence (DNA): TGCGCCAGCAGCCTCCCGACAGGGTTTAGCGGGGACTCCTACAATGAGCAGTTCTTC.

This clonotype was seen repeatedly, ten times or more. The chain has TRBV6-5 and TRBJ1-1, with TRBD1 matching 7 bases. This CDR3 is built from 13 residues. Germline-derived CDR1 and CDR2 are MNHEY and SVGAGI. V lost 8 bases, J lost 1 base, and 4 bases stayed unmatched. CDR3 nucleotides: TGTGCCAGCCGGAGGACAGGGAACACTGAAGCTTTCTTT. Protein: CASRRTGNTEAFF.

The table lists this clonotype with a few counts. Here the CDR3 DNA reads TGTGCCGGACAGCTGACAGATACGCAGTATTTT. Translated: CAGQLTDTQYF. This chain joins TRBV2 and TRBJ2-3; D may be TRBD1 (6 bases). The CDR3 spans 11 residues. The germline gives CDR1 SNHLY, CDR2 FYNNEI. V was pared by 11 bases and J by 3 bases, with 9 bases between. The full variable domain, completed using reference TRBV2 and TRBJ2-3, is EPEVTQTPSHQVTQMGQEVILRCVPISNHLYFYWYRQILGQKVEFLVSFYNNEISEKSEIFDDQFSVERPDGSNFTLKIRSTKLEDSAMYFCAGQLTDTQYFGPGTRLTVL.

There are a few counts of this clonotype. V usage is TRBV5-1 and J usage is TRBJ2-3; D remains ambiguous. Germline lookup yields CDR1 SGHRS and CDR2 YFSETQ. V lost 2 bases to trimming and J lost 0 bases, with 10 bases between them. The CDR3 covers 15 residues. The CDR3 DNA sequence: TGCGCCAGCAGCTTCAAATCAGTTAGCACAGATACGCAGTATTTT. As protein: CASSFKSVSTDTQYF.

The table lists this clonotype with a few counts. The chain has TRBV12-3 or TRBV12-4 and TRBJ2-7; D gene unclear. The CDR3 length is 14 residues. Trimming cost V 2 bases and J 3 bases, with 11 bases left between them. CDR3 region: CASSLRAVVYEQYF. The CDR3 coding sequence is TGTGCCAGCAGTTTAAGGGCAGTTGTCTACGAGCAGTACTTC.

The chain has TRBV3-1 and TRBJ1-1, with 7 bases lining up with TRBD1. Germline CDR1 and CDR2: LGHDT and YNNKEL (reference sequence). The CDR3 totals 14 residues. Germline trimming cut 0 bases from V and 5 bases from J; bases unmatched to any gene: 3. This chain's CDR3 is CASSQDGRGTEAFF. Written as DNA, the CDR3 is TGTGCCAGCAGCCAAGACGGCAGGGGGACTGAAGCTTTCTTT.

The chain links TRBV11-2 to TRBJ2-7, with 8 bases matching TRBD2. The CDR3 totals 14 residues. CDR1 is SGHAT and CDR2 is FQNNGV in the germline V gene. J was trimmed by 7 bases and V by 3 bases; bases with no gene match: 8. The CDR3 loop reads CASSLVWTSWEQYF. The DNA for the CDR3 is TGTGCCAGCAGCTTGGTTTGGACTAGCTGGGAGCAGTACTTC.

This clonotype has more than one count but fewer than ten. The chain recombines TRBV28 with TRBJ2-3; no clear D. The CDR3 totals 17 residues. V lost 2 bases to trimming and J lost 0 bases, with 15 bases between them. The germline V gene encodes CDR1 MDHEN and CDR2 SYDVKM. The CDR3 region has the DNA TGTGCCAGCAGTTTACTCCTGACCAGACCTAGCACAGATACGCAGTATTTT. Its translation: CASSLLLTRPSTDTQYF.